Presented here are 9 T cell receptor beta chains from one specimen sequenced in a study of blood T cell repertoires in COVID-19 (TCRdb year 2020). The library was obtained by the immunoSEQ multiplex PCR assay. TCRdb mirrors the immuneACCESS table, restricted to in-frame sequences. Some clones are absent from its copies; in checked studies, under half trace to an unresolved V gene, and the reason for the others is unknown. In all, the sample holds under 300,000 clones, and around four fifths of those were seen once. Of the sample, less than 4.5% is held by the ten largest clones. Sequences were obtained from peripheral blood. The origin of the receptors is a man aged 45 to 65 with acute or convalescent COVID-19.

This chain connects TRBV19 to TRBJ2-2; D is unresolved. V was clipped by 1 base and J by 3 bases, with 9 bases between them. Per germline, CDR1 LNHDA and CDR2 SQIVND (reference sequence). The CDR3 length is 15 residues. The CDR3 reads CASSIVSLHTGELFF. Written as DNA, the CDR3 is TGTGCCAGTAGTATAGTGAGCTTACACACCGGGGAGCTGTTTTTT.

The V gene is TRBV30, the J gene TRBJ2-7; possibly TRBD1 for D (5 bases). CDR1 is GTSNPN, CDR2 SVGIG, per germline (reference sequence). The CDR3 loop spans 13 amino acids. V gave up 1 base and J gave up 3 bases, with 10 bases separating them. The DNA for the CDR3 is TGTGCCTGGAGTGCAGGGTTCGTCTACGAGCAGTACTTC. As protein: CAWSAGFVYEQYF. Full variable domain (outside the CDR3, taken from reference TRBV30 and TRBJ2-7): SQTIHQWPATLVQPVGSPLSLECTVEGTSNPNLYWYRQAAGRGLQLLFYSVGIGQISSEVPQNLSASRPQDRQFILSSKKLLLSDSGFYLCAWSAGFVYEQYFGPGTRLTVT.

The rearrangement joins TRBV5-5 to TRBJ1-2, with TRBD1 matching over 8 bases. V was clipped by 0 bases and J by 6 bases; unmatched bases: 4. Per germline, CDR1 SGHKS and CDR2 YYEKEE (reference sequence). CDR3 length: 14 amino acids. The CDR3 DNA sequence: TGTGCCAGCAGCTTGGAGGACAGGGAGGATGGCTACACCTTC. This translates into CASSLEDREDGYTF. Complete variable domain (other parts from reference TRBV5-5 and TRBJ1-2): DAGVTQSPTHLIKTRGQQVTLRCSPISGHKSVSWYQQVLGQGPQFIFQYYEKEERGRGNFPDRFSARQFPNYSSELNVNALLLGDSALYLCASSLEDREDGYTFGSGTRLTVV.

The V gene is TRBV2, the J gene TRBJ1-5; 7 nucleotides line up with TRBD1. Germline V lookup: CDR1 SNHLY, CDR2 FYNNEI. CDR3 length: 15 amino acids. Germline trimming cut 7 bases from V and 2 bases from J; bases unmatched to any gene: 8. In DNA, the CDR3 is TGTGCCAGCACGACAGGGCGGCGGGGCAATCAGCCCCAGCATTTT. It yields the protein CASTTGRRGNQPQHF. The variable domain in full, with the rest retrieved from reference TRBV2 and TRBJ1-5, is EPEVTQTPSHQVTQMGQEVILRCVPISNHLYFYWYRQILGQKVEFLVSFYNNEISEKSEIFDDQFSVERPDGSNFTLKIRSTKLEDSAMYFCASTTGRRGNQPQHFGDGTRLSIL.

The CDR3 here is CASSLKVGQALYGYTF. The CDR3 DNA reads as TGTGCCAGCAGTTTAAAGGTCGGACAGGCCCTTTATGGCTACACCTTC. The rearrangement links TRBV28 to TRBJ1-2; TRBD1 matches at 7 bases. This CDR3 is built from 16 residues. The V and J ends lost 2 bases and 5 bases, in that order; junction bases with no gene match: 11. Germline CDR1 MDHEN, CDR2 SYDVKM.

In DNA, the CDR3 is TGTGCCAGCAGGCAGCAGCAGGGGGCACCGGGACTAGCGGGAGCTGGTGAGCAGTTCTTC. It yields the protein CASRQQQGAPGLAGAGEQFF. This chain joins TRBV27 and TRBJ2-1, with 14 nucleotides matching TRBD2. V was pared by 6 bases and J by 9 bases, with 22 bases of the junction left unmatched. Germline V gene data show CDR1 as MNHEY and CDR2 as SMNVEV (reference sequence). The CDR3 consists of 20 residues.

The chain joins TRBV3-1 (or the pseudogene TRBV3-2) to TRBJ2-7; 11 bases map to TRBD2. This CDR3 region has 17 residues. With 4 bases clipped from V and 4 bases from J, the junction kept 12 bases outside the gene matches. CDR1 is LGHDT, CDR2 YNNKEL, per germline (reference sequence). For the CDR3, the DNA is TGTGCCAGCAGCCCGGAGAGGGCTAGCGGGAGGATATACGAGCAGTACTTC. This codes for CASSPERASGRIYEQYF.

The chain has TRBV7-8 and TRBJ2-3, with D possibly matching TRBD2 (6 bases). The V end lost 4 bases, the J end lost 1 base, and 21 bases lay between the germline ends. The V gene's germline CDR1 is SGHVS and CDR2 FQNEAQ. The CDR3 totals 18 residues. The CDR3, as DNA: TGTGCCAGCAGCTACCGCCGGGACTCATCCCCCCGCACAGATACGCAGTATTTT. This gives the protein CASSYRRDSSPRTDTQYF.

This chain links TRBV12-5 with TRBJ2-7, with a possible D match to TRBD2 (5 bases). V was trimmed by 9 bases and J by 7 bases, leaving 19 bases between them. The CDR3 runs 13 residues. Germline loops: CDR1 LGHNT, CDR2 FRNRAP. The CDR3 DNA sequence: TGTGCTAGCCTTACCGGGTCGTCGGGGGAGCAGTACTTC. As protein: CASLTGSSGEQYF.